Presented here are 22 T cell receptor beta chains from one specimen sequenced in a study of T cell responses to AZD1222 COVID-19 vaccine. Assay used: immunoSEQ multiplex PCR; TCRdb lists only in-frame clones, some missing. The table lists about 86,000 clones, almost 80% of them singletons. Material: peripheral blood, obtained on day 0 of AZD1222 vaccination. The receptor source for this set is an adult in good health.

This clone was observed a few times. This chain links TRBV4-3 with TRBJ1-5; TRBD1 might be the D (5 bases). The germline CDR1 and CDR2 sequences are LGHNA and YSLEER. There are 16 residues in the CDR3. V lost 0 bases and J lost 0, with 9 bases in between. CDR3 DNA sequence: TGCGCCAGCAGCCAAGAGCGAGGGGTTAGCAATCAGCCCCAGCATTTT. Protein product: CASSQERGVSNQPQHF.

The DNA for the CDR3 is TGTGCCAGCAGCCACCTACAGGGGGCACTCTATGGCTACACCTTC. It is translated as CASSHLQGALYGYTF. The chain combines TRBV3-1 (or the pseudogene TRBV3-2) with TRBJ1-2; TRBD1 matches at 9 bases. The V and J ends lost 3 bases and 4 bases, in that order; junction bases with no gene match: 6. CDR3 size: 15 residues. Germline CDR1 and CDR2: LGHDT and YNNKEL (reference sequence).

The chain uses TRBV19 and TRBJ2-7, with D perhaps assigned TRBD1 or TRBD2 (6 bases each). The CDR3 is made up of 16 amino acids. CDR1 is LNHDA, CDR2 SQIVND, per germline (reference sequence). V lost 6 bases and J lost 0, with 18 bases in between. CDR3 coding DNA: TGTGCCAGTAGCCCCGGGGGCGAATCCAGCTCCTACGAGCAGTACTTC. It codes for CASSPGGESSSYEQYF.

CDR3 DNA: TGTGCCAGCGGGGGAGGACAGGGTTACAATGAGCAGTTCTTC. Translated: CASGGGQGYNEQFF. The gene calls are TRBV28 and TRBJ2-1; 8 bases agree with TRBD1. Germline assignment: CDR1 MDHEN and CDR2 SYDVKM. The CDR3 length is 14 residues. V shed 8 bases, J shed 4 bases, and the junction held 7 bases outside the gene matches.

The J gene is TRBJ2-3, the V gene TRBV5-1; possibly TRBD1 or TRBD2 for D (5 bases each). The germline V gene has CDR1 SGHRS and CDR2 YFSETQ. V lost 10 bases, J lost 0 bases, and 18 bases lay in between. The length of the CDR3 is 15 residues. In DNA form, the CDR3 reads TGCGCCGGGTCCGAGGGGCCTGGGAGCACAGATACGCAGTATTTT. Translated: CAGSEGPGSTDTQYF. Looking up the rest from reference TRBV5-1 and TRBJ2-3 gives the full variable domain: KAGVTQTPRYLIKTRGQQVTLSCSPISGHRSVSWYQQTPGQGLQFLFEYFSETQRNKGNFPGRFSGRQFSNSRSEMNVSTLELGDSALYLCAGSEGPGSTDTQYFGPGTRLTVL.

The V and J genes are TRBV19 and TRBJ2-1; D is unclear. This CDR3 is built from 11 residues. The ends were cut back, 10 bases at V and 4 bases at J, with 8 bases in the middle. Germline V gene lookup returns CDR1 LNHDA and CDR2 SQIVND (reference sequence). This CDR3 is CATQSYNEQFF. The CDR3 DNA reads TGTGCCACGCAGTCATACAATGAGCAGTTCTTC.

This clone was observed a few times. The rearrangement uses TRBV21-1 and TRBJ1-6. TRBV21-1 is flagged as a pseudogene. This CDR3 contains 15 residues. CDR3 sequence (DNA): TGTGCCAGCGGCTTACCGGGTCCTTATAATTCACCCCTCCACTTT. As protein: CASGLPGPYNSPLHF.

The chain couples TRBV18 to TRBJ2-2; D call uncertain. Trimming removed 3 bases from V and 1 base from J, with 15 bases in between. This CDR3 comprises 17 residues. The V gene's germline CDR1 is KGHSH and CDR2 LQKENI. The CDR3 nucleotides read TGTGCCAGCTCACCCCCGAGGCACGAAATGAACACCGGGGAGCTGTTTTTT. Its translation: CASSPPRHEMNTGELFF.

In this sample, this clone turned up a few times. This sequence joins TRBV2 and TRBJ2-1; D uncertain. Trimming left V 5 bases short and J 0 bases short, with 17 bases between. Germline V CDR1 and CDR2: SNHLY, FYNNEI. This CDR3 has 17 residues. The CDR3: CASSIMRTTFSYNEQFF. CDR3 DNA: TGTGCCAGCAGTATCATGAGAACTACCTTCTCCTACAATGAGCAGTTCTTC.

Only a few counts were recorded for this clone. The CDR3 sequence: CASSPSQGKQETGNTIYF. In DNA form, the CDR3 reads TGCGCCAGCAGTCCTTCGCAGGGAAAGCAGGAGACTGGAAACACCATATATTTT. This chain connects TRBV23-1 to TRBJ1-3, with a weak D call TRBD1 (5 bases). TRBV23-1 is designated an ORF whose function remains uncertain. This CDR3 contains 18 residues. V was clipped by 4 bases and J by 2 bases, with 21 bases between them.

This chain links TRBV10-1 with TRBJ2-2, with D unresolved. The V end was cut by 10 bases, the J end by 4 bases, with 13 bases between. CDR1 is WNHNN and CDR2 is SYGVQD in the germline V gene (reference sequence). CDR3 length: 13 residues. The CDR3 nucleotides are TGCGCCACCACAAAGCAGCGCACCGGGGAGCTGTTTTTT. This codes for CATTKQRTGELFF.

The J gene is TRBJ1-2, the V gene TRBV30, with TRBD1 identical over 12 bases. Germline V CDR1 and CDR2: GTSNPN, SVGIG (reference sequence). The CDR3 loop spans 15 amino acids. With 2 bases clipped from V and 4 bases from J, the junction kept 5 bases outside the gene matches. CDR3 bases: TGTGCCTGGAGTCCTTTGGGACAGGGGGCCTATGGCTACACCTTC. Amino acids: CAWSPLGQGAYGYTF.

The chain employs TRBV29-1 and TRBJ1-2, with D hard to call. The germline V and J ends were trimmed by 4 bases and 4 bases, with 10 bases remaining between them. The CDR3 extends over 12 amino acids. Germline V gene sequence: CDR1 SQVTM, CDR2 ANQGSEA. The CDR3 DNA is TGCAGCGTTGGAGGGCAACTCTATGGCTACACCTTC. Translation gives CSVGGQLYGYTF.

V is TRBV19 and J is TRBJ2-6; 10 nucleotides line up with TRBD1. The CDR3 covers 17 residues. With 6 bases clipped from V and 2 bases from J, the junction kept 7 bases outside the gene matches. CDR1 LNHDA and CDR2 SQIVND come from the germline V gene (reference sequence). CDR3 nucleotides: TGTGCCAGTAGGAGGGACAGGGGTGTAGCTGGGGCCAACGTCCTGACTTTC. It yields the protein CASRRDRGVAGANVLTF.

This chain connects TRBV14 to TRBJ2-7; 7 nucleotides line up with TRBD1. The CDR3 spans 15 residues. V dropped 4 bases and J dropped 1; count of bases not matched to a gene: 7. Germline V gene data show CDR1 as SGHDN and CDR2 as FVKESK. CDR3: CASSRRDRASYEQYF. In nucleotides, the CDR3 is TGTGCCAGCAGCCGCCGGGACAGAGCATCCTACGAGCAGTACTTC.

The chain uses TRBV6-4 and TRBJ1-3; no definite D call. The CDR3 contains 13 residues. CDR1 is MRHNA and CDR2 is SNTAGT in the germline V gene. V was trimmed by 6 bases and J by 2 bases, leaving 8 bases between them. CDR3: CASSRSPGNTIYF. DNA for the CDR3: TGTGCCAGCAGCAGGTCTCCTGGAAACACCATATATTTT.

The chain employs TRBV7-2 and TRBJ1-4; D is uncertain. CDR1 is SGHTA, CDR2 FQGNSA, per germline. This CDR3 spans 16 amino acids. V was shortened by 2 bases and J by 2 bases, with 12 bases between the two germline ends. CDR3 amino acids: CASSLSVTQTNEKLFF. The CDR3 DNA sequence: TGTGCCAGCAGCTTATCGGTGACACAGACTAATGAAAAACTGTTTTTT.

J is TRBJ1-1 and V is TRBV14; D ambiguous. Per germline, CDR1 SGHDN and CDR2 FVKESK. The V and J ends lost 1 base and 2 bases respectively, with 14 bases between them. The CDR3 is 16 residues long. The CDR3 spells CASSQVLGRGNTEAFF. The CDR3 DNA reads as TGTGCCAGCAGCCAAGTTTTAGGGAGAGGAAACACTGAAGCTTTCTTT.

Ten or more counts support this clone. J is TRBJ1-1 and V is TRBV7-9, with 8 bases fitting TRBD1. Germline lookup yields CDR1 SEHNR and CDR2 FQNEAQ (reference sequence). The CDR3 sequence is 14 residues long. V gave up 4 bases and J gave up 8 bases; unmatched junction bases: 9. The CDR3 nucleotides are TGTGCCAGCAGCTCGTTACAGGGGGAAGGGGAAGCTTTCTTT. Residues: CASSSLQGEGEAFF. Full variable domain (rest looked up from reference TRBV7-9 and TRBJ1-1): DTGVSQNPRHKITKRGQNVTFRCDPISEHNRLYWYRQTLGQGPEFLTYFQNEAQLEKSRLLSDRFSAERPKGSFSTLEIQRTEQGDSAMYLCASSSLQGEGEAFFGQGTRLTVV.

V is TRBV25-1 and J is TRBJ2-7; TRBD1 is a possible D gene (6 bases). The CDR3 runs to 17 residues. V shed 4 bases and J shed 5 bases, with 24 bases lying between them. CDR1 and CDR2 (germline): MGHDK, SYGVNS. The CDR3 protein is CASSGRRKGVDSNEQYF. CDR3 sequence (DNA): TGTGCCAGCAGTGGGCGCCGGAAGGGGGTAGATTCGAACGAGCAGTACTTC.

This sequence joins TRBV12-3 or TRBV12-4 and TRBJ2-1, with unresolved D. V lost 1 base and J lost 13, with 14 bases in between. The CDR3 is 13 residues long. The CDR3: CASSLGEPVNQFF. CDR3 DNA: TGTGCCAGCAGTTTAGGAGAACCAGTTAATCAGTTCTTC.

The rearrangement joins TRBV4-3 to TRBJ1-5; D ambiguous. The CDR3 runs 16 residues. With 0 bases removed from V and 1 base from J, the gap between germline ends came to 10 bases. Germline V lookup: CDR1 LGHNA, CDR2 YSLEER. The CDR3 reads CASSQERPSSNQPQHF. CDR3 in DNA: TGCGCCAGCAGCCAAGAGCGTCCGTCAAGCAATCAGCCCCAGCATTTT.